A single sample is the source of the 27 T cell receptor beta chains below, sequenced in a study of blood T cell repertoires in COVID-19. Using immunoSEQ multiplex PCR, the repertoire was profiled, and TCRdb retains in-frame clones only, with some absent. The data show about 220,000 clones, with around 80% seen just once and about 20% held by the top ten. Specimen: peripheral blood. The receptors shown here come from a man aged 30 to 45 with active or convalescent COVID-19.

The chain has TRBV5-1 and TRBJ1-5; no firm D call. V was cut by 6 bases and J by 0 bases, with 13 bases left in between. The CDR3 length is 15 residues. Germline V lookup: CDR1 SGHRS, CDR2 YFSETQ. The CDR3 region has the DNA TGCGCCAGCAAGAGGGAATTTAATAGCAATCAGCCCCAGCATTTT. Amino acids: CASKREFNSNQPQHF. Supplemented by reference TRBV5-1 and TRBJ1-5, the full variable domain reads KAGVTQTPRYLIKTRGQQVTLSCSPISGHRSVSWYQQTPGQGLQFLFEYFSETQRNKGNFPGRFSGRQFSNSRSEMNVSTLELGDSALYLCASKREFNSNQPQHFGDGTRLSIL.

V and J are TRBV7-9 and TRBJ1-5; tentative D call: TRBD1 (6 bases). This CDR3 spans 15 amino acids. With 5 bases removed from V and 4 bases from J, the gap between germline ends came to 15 bases. Germline assignment: CDR1 SEHNR and CDR2 FQNEAQ (reference sequence). For the CDR3, the DNA is TGTGCCAGCAGCACAGGGATGAGTGGGAATCAGCCCCAGCATTTT. Translated, it gives CASSTGMSGNQPQHF.

J is TRBJ2-3 and V is TRBV19; a possible D gene is TRBD2 (6 bases). CDR3 length equals 16 residues. The V and J ends lost 1 base and 4 bases respectively, with 15 bases between them. Germline V gene sequence: CDR1 LNHDA, CDR2 SQIVND (reference sequence). The CDR3 DNA reads as TGTGCCAGTAGTATAGCTTCCGGGAGAGGGTCAGATACGCAGTATTTT. It codes for CASSIASGRGSDTQYF.

Here the CDR3 reads CASSLTSGGAYEQYF. The CDR3 DNA reads TGTGCCAGCAGTCTGACTAGCGGAGGGGCCTACGAGCAGTACTTC. The chain links TRBV27 to TRBJ2-7; 9 bases fit TRBD2. Looked up from germline, CDR1 is MNHEY and CDR2 is SMNVEV (reference sequence). The CDR3 is 15 amino acids. Trimming at V came to 5 bases and at J to 2 bases, leaving 7 bases not matched to a gene.

The table lists this clone with a few counts. The DNA of the CDR3 is TGTGCCAGCAGCTCCGGGACATCGTACCAAGAGACCCAGTACTTC. It codes for CASSSGTSYQETQYF. The rearrangement uses TRBV5-6 and TRBJ2-5; a possible D gene is TRBD1 (6 bases). This CDR3 has 15 amino acids. CDR1 and CDR2 (germline): SGHDT, YYEEEE. Deletions cut 3 bases from V and 0 bases from J, with 12 bases between.

The J gene is TRBJ1-1, the V gene TRBV3-1 (or the pseudogene TRBV3-2); no definite D call. The V end lost 10 bases, the J end lost 3 bases, and 18 bases lay between the germline ends. Germline loops: CDR1 LGHDT, CDR2 YNNKEL (reference sequence). The CDR3 runs 14 residues. The CDR3 sequence: CATSEGFGDTEAFF. CDR3 nucleotides: TGTGCCACGTCTGAGGGTTTTGGGGACACTGAAGCTTTCTTT.

The chain links TRBV28 to TRBJ1-1; tentative D call: TRBD1 (5 bases). Trimming shortened V by 7 bases and J by 6 bases, and 18 bases separated the two germline ends. The CDR3 contains 14 residues. Germline V gene data show CDR1 as MDHEN and CDR2 as SYDVKM. CDR3 protein: CASTLRARAAEAFF. CDR3 nucleotides: TGTGCCAGCACCCTCAGGGCCAGGGCCGCTGAAGCTTTCTTT.

The rearrangement joins TRBV6-6 to TRBJ2-1, with D tentatively TRBD2 (5 bases). This CDR3 is 16 amino acids long. Germline CDR1 reads MNHNY; CDR2 reads SVGAGI (reference sequence). V dropped 6 bases and J dropped 3 bases, with 18 bases sitting between them. The CDR3 is CASRTTKAAGYNEQFF. The CDR3 DNA follows: TGTGCCAGCAGAACGACTAAGGCAGCAGGCTACAATGAGCAGTTCTTC.

The table lists this clone with a count of one. The chain combines TRBV15 with TRBJ2-5; tentative D call: TRBD2 (6 bases). The CDR3 contains 15 residues. Germline V gene lookup returns CDR1 LNHNV and CDR2 YYDKDF (reference sequence). V lost 5 bases to trimming and J lost 2 bases, with 15 bases between them. The CDR3 DNA follows: TGTGCCACCAGCTCCCGGATGGAGGGGCAAGAGACCCAGTACTTC. Protein product: CATSSRMEGQETQYF.

The rearrangement joins TRBV5-6 to TRBJ2-1, with TRBD1 identical over 10 bases. This CDR3 has 14 residues. J gave up 4 bases and V 4 bases, and 2 bases lay outside the gene matches. Germline CDR1 is SGHDT and CDR2 is YYEEEE. Here the CDR3 DNA reads TGTGCCAGCAGCCAGGGACAGGGGTACAATGAGCAGTTCTTC. Its protein is CASSQGQGYNEQFF.

The V call is TRBV7-2, the J call TRBJ2-1; 12 nucleotides agree with TRBD2. V trimming: 6 bases; J trimming: 7 bases; junction bases outside the gene matches: 7. The V gene's germline CDR1 is SGHTA and CDR2 FQGNSA. The CDR3 is 15 amino acids. The CDR3 spells CASRTTSGGWNEQFF. The CDR3 coding sequence is TGTGCCAGCAGGACGACTAGCGGGGGTTGGAATGAGCAGTTCTTC.

This clone was detected a few times. The rearrangement links TRBV29-1 to TRBJ2-1; a possible D gene is TRBD2 (7 bases). There are 14 residues in the CDR3. V shed 7 bases and J shed 4 bases, with 17 bases lying between them. Germline V gives CDR1 SQVTM, CDR2 ANQGSEA. CDR3 DNA: TGCAGCGGGGGGGGCTCCCAATTTTACAATGAGCAGTTCTTC. Encoded protein: CSGGGSQFYNEQFF.

V is TRBV7-9 and J is TRBJ1-2, with a tentative D call TRBD1 (6 bases). Germline V CDR1 and CDR2: SEHNR, FQNEAQ (reference sequence). Trimming left V 1 base short and J 12 bases short, with 15 bases between. This CDR3 spans 13 amino acids. The CDR3 loop reads CASSLVNREFNTF. CDR3 coding DNA: TGTGCCAGCAGCTTAGTGAACAGGGAATTCAACACCTTC.

The V and J genes are TRBV6-1 and TRBJ1-4; the D gene is possibly TRBD1 (5 bases). The CDR3 totals 15 residues. Looked up from germline, CDR1 is MNHNS and CDR2 is SASEGT. The germline V and J ends were trimmed by 0 bases and 8 bases, with 13 bases remaining between them. The CDR3 DNA is TGTGCCAGCAGTGAAGCCGTGGGGCTAGGAGAAAAACTGTTTTTT. Encoded protein: CASSEAVGLGEKLFF.

This sequence joins TRBV11-2 and TRBJ2-1, with 7 positions matching TRBD1. This CDR3 has 18 amino acids. Germline V gives CDR1 SGHAT, CDR2 FQNNGV. Trimming removed 1 base from V and 3 bases from J; junction bases left unmatched: 12. CDR3 region: CASSLVYPSGQRYNEQFF. The CDR3 DNA reads TGTGCCAGCAGCTTAGTGTACCCCTCGGGACAGCGCTACAATGAGCAGTTCTTC.

The rearrangement joins TRBV13 to TRBJ1-2; 10 nucleotides agree with TRBD1. The V segment lost 4 bases and the J segment 3 bases; nucleotides outside the gene matches: 5. CDR1 is PRHDT, CDR2 FYEKMQ, per germline (reference sequence). The CDR3 loop spans 15 amino acids. The CDR3 sequence is CASSSTGTGDYGYTF. The CDR3 DNA follows: TGTGCCAGCAGCTCCACGGGGACAGGGGACTATGGCTACACCTTC.

This clone was found once. The rearrangement links TRBV7-8 to TRBJ1-4; D may be TRBD1 (5 bases). Germline values: CDR1 SGHVS, CDR2 FQNEAQ. Trimming left V 5 bases short and J 5 bases short, with 9 bases between. The CDR3 extends over 13 amino acids. CDR3 in amino acids: CASSAGGNEKLFF. DNA for the CDR3: TGTGCCAGCAGCGCGGGGGGAAATGAAAAACTGTTTTTT.

The V gene is TRBV28, the J gene TRBJ1-1, with 7 bases that match TRBD1. Looked up from germline, CDR1 is MDHEN and CDR2 is SYDVKM. CDR3 length: 18 residues. V was pared by 0 bases and J by 4 bases, with 14 bases of the junction left unmatched. CDR3 nucleotides: TGTGCCAGCAGTTTATGGAGGGTGGATGAAGGGGGCTTCACTGAAGCTTTCTTT. Its translation is CASSLWRVDEGGFTEAFF.

This clone has only a few counts. The chain employs TRBV28 and TRBJ2-2, with a tentative D call TRBD2 (5 bases). The CDR3 has 13 residues. V was trimmed by 6 bases and J by 6 bases, leaving 11 bases between them. CDR1 is MDHEN, CDR2 SYDVKM, per germline. The CDR3 DNA follows: TGTGCCAGCAGCCCAAGGCGGGCCGGGGAGCTGTTTTTT. The encoded protein is CASSPRRAGELFF.

The chain carries TRBV24-1 and TRBJ2-1, with a tentative D call TRBD2 (6 bases). The CDR3 totals 14 residues. Germline-derived CDR1 and CDR2 are KGHDR and SFDVKD. The V end was cut by 6 bases, the J end by 0 bases, with 8 bases between. The DNA of the CDR3 is TGTGCCACCAGTCGGGAGAGCTCCTACAATGAGCAGTTCTTC. Encoded protein: CATSRESSYNEQFF.

The rearrangement uses TRBV10-3 and TRBJ1-1, with TRBD1 matching over 7 bases. CDR1 and CDR2 (germline): ENHRY, SYGVKD. This CDR3 is built from 13 residues. Losses at the gene ends were 5 bases for V and 7 bases for J; bases not matched to a gene: 7. Here the CDR3 DNA reads TGTGCCATCAGTTACAGGGGCATCGGTGAAGCTTTCTTT. Translation: CAISYRGIGEAFF.

V is TRBV5-4 and J is TRBJ2-7, with D tentatively TRBD2 (5 bases). Germline V lookup: CDR1 SGHNT, CDR2 YYREEE (reference sequence). Trimming stripped 5 bases from V and 2 bases from J, with 26 bases between. The CDR3 totals 18 residues. The CDR3 DNA is TGTGCCAGCAGTTCACCGCCCAGCGGCCGACGGAAGGCCTACGAGCAGTACTTC. Its translation is CASSSPPSGRRKAYEQYF.

This rearrangement joins TRBV9 to TRBJ1-6, with TRBD1 as a possible D gene (6 bases). Germline CDR1 is SGDLS and CDR2 is YYNGEE. CDR3 size: 15 residues. The germline V and J ends were trimmed by 4 bases and 5 bases, with 13 bases remaining between them. The DNA for the CDR3 is TGTGCCAGCAGCACCTCGGACAGAAATAATTCACCCCTCCACTTT. It specifies CASSTSDRNNSPLHF.

This sequence joins TRBV3-1 (or the pseudogene TRBV3-2) and TRBJ1-5, with 7 bases matching TRBD1. The CDR3 covers 14 residues. Trimming removed 4 bases from V and 10 bases from J; junction bases left unmatched: 10. Germline V gene data show CDR1 as LGHDT and CDR2 as YNNKEL (reference sequence). The CDR3 here is CASSLDRSMGPQHF. Here the CDR3 DNA reads TGTGCCAGCAGCCTGGACAGGTCGATGGGTCCCCAGCATTTT.

The genes are TRBV4-2 and TRBJ2-2; TRBD1 matches at 11 bases. CDR1 LGHNA and CDR2 YNFKEQ come from the germline V gene. The CDR3 is 16 amino acids. Trimming cost V 3 bases and J 4 bases; bases outside gene matches: 4. The CDR3 DNA reads TGTGCCAGCAGCCAGGGACAGGGGGTCGGCACCGGGGAGCTGTTTTTT. This translates into CASSQGQGVGTGELFF.

This clone was seen a handful of times. The rearrangement uses TRBV9 and TRBJ1-1; tentative D call: TRBD1 (5 bases). V gave up 0 bases and J gave up 4 bases, with 10 bases separating them. The CDR3 extends over 14 amino acids. Germline loops: CDR1 SGDLS, CDR2 YYNGEE. CDR3 amino acids: CASSVGGFVTEAFF. The CDR3 DNA is TGTGCCAGCAGCGTAGGGGGCTTTGTCACTGAAGCTTTCTTT.

The chain has TRBV18 and TRBJ2-7, with 7 positions matching TRBD1. Germline CDR1 KGHSH, CDR2 LQKENI. This CDR3 spans 14 amino acids. V was pared by 3 bases and J by 5 bases, with 7 bases of the junction left unmatched. The CDR3, as DNA: TGTGCCAGCTCACCTGACAGGGAAAGCGACGAGCAGTACTTC. This encodes CASSPDRESDEQYF.